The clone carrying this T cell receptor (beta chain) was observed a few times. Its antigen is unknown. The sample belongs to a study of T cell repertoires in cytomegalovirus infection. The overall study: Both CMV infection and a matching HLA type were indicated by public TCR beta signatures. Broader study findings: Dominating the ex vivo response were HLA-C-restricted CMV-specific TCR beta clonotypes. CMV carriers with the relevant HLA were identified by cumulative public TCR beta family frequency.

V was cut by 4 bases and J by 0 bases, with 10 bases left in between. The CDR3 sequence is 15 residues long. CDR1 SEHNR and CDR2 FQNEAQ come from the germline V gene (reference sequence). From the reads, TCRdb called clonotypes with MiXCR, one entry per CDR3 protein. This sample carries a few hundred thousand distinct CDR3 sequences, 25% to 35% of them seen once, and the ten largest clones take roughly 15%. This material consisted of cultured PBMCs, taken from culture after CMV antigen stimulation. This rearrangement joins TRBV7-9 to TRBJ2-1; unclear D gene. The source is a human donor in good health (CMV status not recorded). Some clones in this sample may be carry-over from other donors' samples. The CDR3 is CASSSGASSYNEQFF. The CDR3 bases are TGTGCCAGCAGCTCAGGAGCCAGCTCCTACAATGAGCAGTTCTTC.